This is a list of T cell receptor beta chains from one sample in a study of technical replicates of blood from several donors. Here immunoSEQ multiplex PCR was the method, and the copy in TCRdb shows in-frame clones only, minus some. This sample yields roughly 100,000 clones, of which 96% are seen a single time; 0.36% belongs to the top ten. Sequencing was carried out using T cells isolated from PBMCs. These receptors were obtained from a human donor in good health. Each CDR3 is given with its conserved first and last residue. Each record gives: clone size, V gene, J gene, D gene, CDR3 length, CDR3 DNA, CDR3 protein. D genes are given only for firm matches. Not every row has a clone size; where given, it reads once, few, many or a size class.

.	TRBV7-2	TRBJ2-7	.	12	TGTGCCAGCAGTTCTACCCTCTACGAGCAGTACTTC	CASSSTLYEQYF
.	TRBV7-2	TRBJ1-3	TRBD1	16	TGTGCCAGCAGCAGAGTCGACAGGGGGCAGGGAAACACCATATATTTT	CASSRVDRGQGNTIYF
.	TRBV19	TRBJ1-1	.	13	TGTGCCAGTTCCGAGACAGAGGATACTGAAGCTTTCTTT	CASSETEDTEAFF
once	TRBV7-9	TRBJ1-1	.	11	TGTGCCAGCAGCCCGAGCATGGAAGCTTTCTTT	CASSPSMEAFF
.	TRBV7-9	TRBJ1-3	.	16	TGTGCCAGCAGCTCTATCTACAGGAATTTTGGAAACACCATATATTTT	CASSSIYRNFGNTIYF
.	TRBV30	TRBJ1-5	.	13	TGTGCCTGGAGGGGGAGACAGGAACAGCCCCAGCATTTT	CAWRGRQEQPQHF
.	TRBV6-4	TRBJ2-2	TRBD1	14	TGTGCCAGCAGTGAGCAGGGGGACACCGGGGAGCTGTTTTTT	CASSEQGDTGELFF
.	TRBV6-1	TRBJ1-1	.	11	TGTGCCAGCAGTGACTACCCTGAAGCTTTCTTT	CASSDYPEAFF
.	TRBV6-5	TRBJ2-1	TRBD2	15	TGTGCCAGCAGTAGTATAGCGGGTAGCGGGATTGAGCAGTTCTTC	CASSSIAGSGIEQFF
.	TRBV27	TRBJ2-5	TRBD2	17	TGTGCCAGCAGTCCCCGACTAGCGGGGACCAACCAAGAGACCCAGTACTTC	CASSPRLAGTNQETQYF
.	TRBV14	TRBJ2-4	TRBD2	15	TGTGCCAGCAGCCAAGTGGGACTAGCGAAAAACATTCAGTACTTC	CASSQVGLAKNIQYF
.	TRBV29-1	TRBJ2-5	.	15	TGCAGCGTTGGAGGAGACTTCCCCGGGTGGGAGACCCAGTACTTC	CSVGGDFPGWETQYF
.	TRBV28	TRBJ1-4	.	14	TGTGCCAGCAGTACCGACTTAGGTAATGAAAAACTGTTTTTT	CASSTDLGNEKLFF
.	TRBV28	TRBJ2-7	TRBD1	15	TGTGCCAGCAGTCTCGGGACAGGGGGACCCTACGAGCAGTACTTC	CASSLGTGGPYEQYF
.	TRBV7-9	TRBJ2-7	.	13	TGTGCCAGCAGGGGGAGGGGGTATCACGAGCAGTACTTC	CASRGRGYHEQYF
.	TRBV5-1	TRBJ2-7	.	13	TGCGCCAGCAGCCCAGACTCCTCCTACGAGCAGTACTTC	CASSPDSSYEQYF